This T cell receptor (beta chain) was sequenced during a study of blood T cell repertoires in COVID-19. Study as a whole: The United States, Italy and Spain were the sources of the acute and convalescent COVID-19 samples.

TCRdb's table, derived via immunoSEQ multiplex PCR, lists solely in-frame clones and lacks some. The profile shows about 170,000 clones, approximately 86% of them singletons. The CDR3 loop spans 13 amino acids. V lost 5 bases, J lost 3 bases, and 2 bases stayed unmatched. The V call is TRBV12-3 or TRBV12-4, the J call TRBJ1-2; 8 nucleotides align to TRBD1. The source of this sequence is a man in his 60s with COVID-19, enrolled during active disease. Sample: peripheral blood. CDR3 bases: TGTGCCAGCAGTCAGGACAGGGACTATGGCTACACCTTC. As protein: CASSQDRDYGYTF.